One T cell receptor (beta chain) is described in this entry. This clonotype came up many times. What this receptor recognizes is not known. Base quality data are lacking; no much larger clone is found one base away. For repertoire sequencing, TCR beta CDR3 regions were amplified from RNA transcripts. The first round of RT-PCR was done with HTBI primers and the Qiagen OneStep RT-PCR kit, and was followed by a second round of multiplex PCR, then size selection and purification. The libraries underwent paired-end sequencing with 100 bp reads on an Illumina HiSeq2000. The paper's data handling went like this. Reads were processed with SOAPnuke, discarding reads with adapters, uncalled bases, mean Phred below 15, or no exact constant-primer or identifier match. COPE v1.2.5 was used to merge high-quality paired reads. Unique nucleotide sequences were defined as clonotypes and aligned to IMGT TRB V, D and J references using MiTCR v1.1. The analysis was limited to V-J combinations with a frequency above 0.0001, which together covered 99% to 99.2% of the repertoires. For each V-J combination, a TCR clonal expansion and chaos score was defined as the ratio of F50 clonal expansion to chaos observed in the TCRdist matrix. Welch's t-statistics and random forest were used to narrow the features down to more than 10 V-J combinations, which were then fed into a naive Bayes classifier. Thyroid-blood repertoire similarity was quantified with the Morisita-Horn index. TCRdb reprocessing: public reads trimmed at Q25 with fastp, clones called with MiXCR, in-frame beta chains kept. Rows are combined by CDR3 protein, so each entry shows the most common genes and DNA. In this record, the V and J calls reflect TCRdb's handling and not the investigators' own analysis. Here the sample has some 520,000 distinct CDR3 sequences; about an eighth occur a single time. The ten largest clones represent 9.5% to 10% of the sample.

The sample comes from a study of Graves' ophthalmopathy and Graves' hyperthyroidism listed by TCRdb under 2018. Looking at the study overall: Peripheral blood was collected at initial diagnosis, before any treatment. TCR beta repertoire signatures were used to distinguish Graves' ophthalmopathy from Graves' hyperthyroidism and to predict progression to ophthalmopathy. In total, 135 blood samples were TCR-sequenced: approximately 42 ophthalmopathy, some 75 hyperthyroidism and approximately 17 hyperthyroidism-to-ophthalmopathy patients. To explore V-J signatures that separate ophthalmopathy from hyperthyroidism, a discovery set of fewer than 110 patients was enrolled, consisting of 43 with ophthalmopathy and roughly 57 with stable hyperthyroidism. An independent validation cohort comprised around 19 hyperthyroidism patients and 15 to 17 patients who later progressed from hyperthyroidism to ophthalmopathy. T-cell repertoires of thyroid tissue and blood were compared in about 6 hyperthyroidism patients. Following sampling, methimazole starting at 30 mg daily was administered to hyperthyroidism patients, and high-dose intravenous methylprednisolone was administered to ophthalmopathy patients. The 75 to 100 discovery patients were randomly split 7:3 into training and test sets. What the research found in general, with its limitations: Most expanded thyroid clonotypes with a frequency above 0.001 also appeared in blood, which suggests that blood repertoires may reflect the immune response in the thyroid. No statistical method was used to predetermine the sample size, and group allocation was not hidden from the investigators. In validation, the model predicted ophthalmopathy progression with roughly 68% sensitivity and approximately 78% specificity; 12 predicted patients were CT-confirmed with GO in a median of about 6.1 months. Ophthalmopathy was separated from stable hyperthyroidism by the 13-signature model with roughly 87% sensitivity and 81% to 84% specificity in cross-validation and with 80%/75% in the test set.

The germline V gene supplies CDR1 MNHNS and CDR2 SASEGT. The CDR3 runs 15 residues from the cysteine to the phenylalanine. Just the 45-base CDR3 DNA is kept, in frame starting at base 1. V drops 3 bases and J drops 2 bases, leaving 8 bases in between. Patients with ophthalmopathy had moderately to severely active disease, with a Clinical Activity Score of 3 or more, a NOSPECS grade of 4 or more, and a disease duration of less than 3 months. Patients with other autoimmune diseases, uncontrolled infections, pregnancy or lactation were excluded. Clinical symptoms, serum thyroxine, TRAb, thyroid ultrasound and orbital computed tomography were used for diagnosis. Using Ficoll-Paque density gradient centrifugation, PBMCs were isolated from about 10 ml of fresh peripheral blood. Total RNA was extracted with Trizol reagent and quality-checked on an Agilent 2100 Bioanalyzer.

The V gene is TRBV6-1 and the J gene is TRBJ2-6; a confident D gene designation cannot be given. The receptor comes from a woman in her 30s with Graves' ophthalmopathy. Donor details come from another sample of the same person, matched by shared clones. The sequencing input was blood. The DNA sequence is given as TGTGCCAGCAGTGAGGGGAATACTGGGGCCAACGTCCTGACTTTC. Translated, it reads CASSEGNTGANVLTF.